This is a list of T cell receptor beta chains from one sample in a study of OX40 agonist ivuxolimab in advanced cancers. Some clones are missing from TCRdb's copy, which holds only in-frame ones; the method was immunoSEQ multiplex PCR. The table has 45,000 or so clones, around nine tenths seen once; the top ten hold over 1%. The sample in question was CD4+ or CD8+ T cells sorted from blood, obtained in a trial of the OX40 agonist ivuxolimab. These receptors were collected from an adult with an advanced solid tumor such as melanoma, head and neck, liver or kidney cancer. CDR3s include the opening cysteine and the closing phenylalanine or tryptophan. A D gene is named only where the DNA matches it firmly. Size is stated for part of the rows, as once, few or many counts, or as a class when the clone is expanded.

13	TRBV5-5	TRBJ2-5	NA	NA	CASSLVSIDAQYF	TGTGCCAGCAGCTTGGTGTCGATTGATGCCCAGTACTTC
16	TRBV7-2	TRBJ2-7	NA	TRBD2	CASSPRLAGEVDEQYF	TGTGCCAGCAGCCCACGACTAGCGGGAGAGGTCGACGAGCAGTACTTC
15	TRBV10-3	TRBJ1-3	NA	NA	CAISENGYSGNTIYF	TGTGCCATCAGTGAAAATGGATACTCTGGAAACACCATATATTTT
17	TRBV5-1	TRBJ2-1	NA	NA	CASSLVSGLARNNEQFF	TGCGCCAGCAGCTTGGTGTCCGGGCTAGCGAGAAACAATGAGCAGTTCTTC
15	TRBV19	TRBJ1-4	NA	NA	CASSIDPGRSEKLFF	TGTGCCAGTAGTATAGATCCCGGGCGGAGTGAAAAACTGTTTTTT
13	TRBV15	TRBJ1-1	few	NA	CATSRDPNTEAFF	TGTGCCACCAGCAGAGACCCGAACACTGAAGCTTTCTTT
15	TRBV11-3	TRBJ2-1	NA	NA	CASSLYSTGLDEQFF	TGTGCCAGCAGCTTATACTCGACGGGTCTGGATGAGCAGTTCTTC
13	TRBV7-9	TRBJ2-1	NA	NA	CASSLFGINEQFF	TGTGCCAGCAGCTTATTCGGAATCAATGAGCAGTTCTTC
16	TRBV28	TRBJ2-5	NA	TRBD2	CASSRGLAGVGETQYF	TGTGCCAGCAGCCGGGGACTAGCGGGAGTTGGGGAGACCCAGTACTTC
19	TRBV21-1	TRBJ2-1	NA	NA	CASSGGDIISLYYYNEQFF	TGTGCCAGCAGCGGGGGGGACATCATCTCCCTCTACTACTACAATGAGCAGTTCTTC
14	TRBV2	TRBJ2-3	once	TRBD1	CASLDRGQADTQYF	TGTGCCAGCCTTGACAGGGGGCAGGCAGATACGCAGTATTTT
12	TRBV27	TRBJ2-1	NA	TRBD2	CASSPTSGRQFF	TGTGCCAGCAGTCCTACTAGCGGACGACAGTTCTTC
15	TRBV7-8	TRBJ2-7	NA	NA	CASSSQRGGFHEQYF	TGTGCCAGCAGCTCGCAGAGGGGGGGCTTCCACGAGCAGTACTTC
14	TRBV7-2	TRBJ2-7	NA	NA	CASSFLKGGDEQYF	TGTGCCAGCAGCTTCCTTAAGGGGGGGGACGAGCAGTACTTC
13	TRBV30	TRBJ1-2	NA	NA	CACKLGRSSGYTF	TGTGCCTGTAAGTTAGGGAGGAGTAGTGGCTACACCTTC
14	TRBV5-5	TRBJ2-7	few	NA	CASSGGTVQGEQYF	TGTGCCAGCAGCGGCGGGACTGTCCAGGGGGAGCAGTACTTC
15	TRBV5-6	TRBJ1-4	NA	NA	CASSLWQPFNEKLFF	TGTGCCAGCAGCTTGTGGCAGCCTTTTAATGAAAAACTGTTTTTT
13	TRBV30	TRBJ2-2	NA	NA	CAWSVRPTGELFF	TGTGCCTGGAGTGTAAGGCCCACCGGGGAGCTGTTTTTT
17	TRBV6-1	TRBJ2-5	NA	TRBD2	CASSGLLAGGPGATQYF	TGTGCCAGCAGTGGTTTACTAGCGGGAGGGCCCGGGGCGACCCAGTACTTC
16	TRBV5-1	TRBJ2-2	NA	NA	CASSLTRTGTTGELFF	TGCGCCAGCAGCCTAACAAGGACTGGGACCACCGGGGAGCTGTTTTTT
14	TRBV5-1	TRBJ2-2	NA	NA	CASSLTPDTGELFF	TGCGCCAGCAGCTTGACACCAGACACCGGGGAGCTGTTTTTT
11	TRBV6-5	TRBJ1-2	NA	NA	CASSIGEGYTF	TGTGCCAGCAGTATTGGGGAGGGCTACACCTTC
15	TRBV5-1	TRBJ2-1	NA	TRBD1	CASSLGQGDVNEQFF	TGCGCCAGCAGCTTGGGACAGGGGGACGTAAATGAGCAGTTCTTC
15	TRBV12-5	TRBJ2-3	NA	NA	CASGLGAASTDTQYF	TGTGCTAGTGGTTTAGGAGCGGCTAGCACAGATACGCAGTATTTT
12	TRBV18	TRBJ1-5	once	NA	CASTSSDQPQHF	TGTGCCAGCACATCGTCGGACCAGCCCCAGCATTTT
16	TRBV27	TRBJ2-1	NA	TRBD2	CASSLGTSGSWNEQFF	TGTGCCAGCAGTCTGGGGACTAGCGGGAGTTGGAATGAGCAGTTCTTC
15	TRBV14	TRBJ1-3	NA	NA	CASSRGGSSGNTIYF	TGTGCCAGCAGCAGGGGCGGGAGCTCTGGAAACACCATATATTTT
12	TRBV25-1	TRBJ2-7	NA	NA	CASRTETYEQYF	TGTGCCAGCCGGACAGAAACTTACGAGCAGTACTTC
16	TRBV7-8	TRBJ1-3	NA	TRBD1	CASSLVAGGVGNTIYF	TGTGCCAGCAGCTTAGTAGCAGGGGGTGTTGGAAACACCATATATTTT
15	TRBV28	TRBJ2-2	NA	NA	CASSLFAPLSGELFF	TGTGCCAGCAGTTTATTCGCCCCCCTGAGCGGGGAGCTGTTTTTT
12	TRBV7-9	TRBJ2-2	NA	NA	CASSRDGGELFF	TGTGCCAGCAGTCGGGACGGCGGGGAGCTGTTTTTT
15	TRBV5-1	TRBJ2-3	NA	TRBD2	CASSLGGLAGRAQYF	TGCGCCAGCAGCTTGGGGGGACTAGCGGGAAGGGCGCAGTATTTT
13	TRBV6-1	TRBJ1-4	NA	NA	CASSGGTYEKLFF	TGTGCCAGCAGTGGGGGGACTTATGAAAAACTGTTTTTT
17	TRBV7-3	TRBJ2-1	NA	TRBD2	CASSLFPSGSSYNEQFF	TGTGCCAGCAGCCTATTCCCTAGCGGGAGTTCCTACAATGAGCAGTTCTTC
15	TRBV7-3	TRBJ2-7	NA	TRBD1	CASSLQTGSTYEQYF	TGTGCCAGCAGCCTCCAGACAGGGTCAACGTACGAGCAGTACTTC
14	TRBV5-4	TRBJ2-7	NA	NA	CASSPGARSYEQYF	TGTGCCAGCAGCCCCGGGGCCCGATCCTACGAGCAGTACTTC
15	TRBV7-7	TRBJ2-3	NA	TRBD2	CASSLGLAGTDTQYF	TGTGCTAGCAGCCTGGGACTAGCGGGCACAGATACGCAGTATTTT
20	TRBV19	TRBJ1-3	NA	NA	CASSSPPKDGTSLTGNTIYF	TGTGCCAGTAGTAGCCCCCCCAAGGACGGCACCAGTCTTACTGGAAACACCATATATTTT
20	TRBV5-5	TRBJ2-2	NA	TRBD2	CASSTGLAGRGGLNTGELFF	TGTGCCAGCAGCACGGGACTAGCGGGCAGAGGGGGATTAAACACCGGGGAGCTGTTTTTT
14	TRBV27	TRBJ2-1	NA	TRBD2	CATQRLAGVGEQFF	TGTGCCACCCAAAGACTAGCGGGAGTAGGTGAGCAGTTCTTC
16	TRBV7-3	TRBJ2-2	NA	TRBD1	CASSPRTGRDTGELFF	TGTGCCAGCAGCCCTCGGACAGGGCGGGACACCGGGGAGCTGTTTTTT
15	TRBV5-8	TRBJ2-1	NA	TRBD2	CASRAGLAGYNEQFF	TGTGCCAGCAGGGCTGGACTAGCGGGTTACAATGAGCAGTTCTTC
18	TRBV5-1	TRBJ2-4	NA	TRBD1	CASSANWTGPLAKNIQYF	TGCGCCAGCAGCGCAAACTGGACAGGCCCTCTAGCCAAAAACATTCAGTACTTC
13	TRBV11-2	TRBJ1-1	NA	NA	CASSLGREGPAFF	TGTGCCAGCAGCTTAGGGCGAGAGGGGCCGGCTTTCTTT
10	TRBV20-1	TRBJ2-7	NA	TRBD2	CSAGEGEQYF	TGCAGTGCGGGGGAGGGCGAGCAGTACTTC